This TCR beta chain was obtained from a study of cytomegalovirus exposure and HLA in healthy donors. Regarding this clone: Its specificity is not known.

Profiling relied on immunoSEQ multiplex PCR, and the TCRdb table lists in-frame clones only, not all of them. The sample lists 200,000 to 300,000 clones; about nine tenths were seen once. The study, taken as a whole, reports: Rarity marked most TCR sequences, yet some public TCRs occurred in many donors. In vitro confirmation showed three CMV-associated chains to be CMV antigen specific.

Sequencing was done on a sample of PBMCs. The TCR was taken from a woman aged 25-40 years in good health and CMV-seronegative.

CDR3 in DNA: TGTGCCAGCAGCCCTCGGACAGGAAGAGTCCTTGAGGGCACCGGGGAGCTGTTTTTT. Translating gives CASSPRTGRVLEGTGELFF. The rearrangement links TRBV9 to TRBJ2-2; 7 positions agree with TRBD1. Germline values: CDR1 SGDLS, CDR2 YYNGEE. The V and J ends lost 4 bases and 4 bases, in that order; junction bases with no gene match: 19. The CDR3 totals 19 residues.